A selection of T cell receptor beta chains follows, all from one sample in a study of blood T cell repertoires in COVID-19. Here immunoSEQ multiplex PCR was the method, and the copy in TCRdb shows in-frame clones only, minus some. The sample includes about 140,000 clones, about 90% of them seen just once. Sequencing was carried out using peripheral blood. The receptors stem from a woman aged 60 to 75 with acute or convalescent COVID-19. The CDR3 runs from the conserved cysteine through the conserved F or W. Each record gives: CDR3 DNA, CDR3 protein, D gene, J gene, clone size, V gene. The D gene is left open where the match is weak. Clone size is stated in some rows and not others, as once, few, many or a class when expanded.

CDR3 DNA: TGTGCCAGCAGTTACGTGCAGGGTACCTACGAGCAGTACTTC
CDR3 protein: CASSYVQGTYEQYF
D gene: -
J gene: TRBJ2-7
clone size: -
V gene: TRBV6-5

CDR3 DNA: TGTGCCAGCAGCACACTAGCGGGGAAACCCGGGGAGCTGTTTTTT
CDR3 protein: CASSTLAGKPGELFF
D gene: TRBD2
J gene: TRBJ2-2
clone size: -
V gene: TRBV7-2

CDR3 DNA: TGTGCCAGCAGTTCAAGGACAGGGGGGATAGGCGAGCAGTACTTC
CDR3 protein: CASSSRTGGIGEQYF
D gene: TRBD1
J gene: TRBJ2-7
clone size: -
V gene: TRBV28

CDR3 DNA: TGTGCCAGCAGTTCCGCCGACAGGTTAAATCAGCCCCAGCATTTT
CDR3 protein: CASSSADRLNQPQHF
D gene: -
J gene: TRBJ1-5
clone size: -
V gene: TRBV28

CDR3 DNA: TGTGCCAGCAGCGTAGTAGACCAGGTCACGCAGTATTTT
CDR3 protein: CASSVVDQVTQYF
D gene: -
J gene: TRBJ2-3
clone size: -
V gene: TRBV9

CDR3 DNA: TGTGCCAGCAGCGTTCAGGGGGACTATGGCTACACCTTC
CDR3 protein: CASSVQGDYGYTF
D gene: TRBD1
J gene: TRBJ1-2
clone size: -
V gene: TRBV9

CDR3 DNA: TGTGCCAGCAGCCTACCGGGCCTCAGGGAAGAGACCCAGTACTTC
CDR3 protein: CASSLPGLREETQYF
D gene: -
J gene: TRBJ2-5
clone size: -
V gene: TRBV5-6

CDR3 DNA: TGCGCCAGCAGCTCGACAGGGCAGAATACGCAGTATTTT
CDR3 protein: CASSSTGQNTQYF
D gene: TRBD1
J gene: TRBJ2-3
clone size: -
V gene: TRBV5-1

CDR3 DNA: TGTGCCAGCAGCCACACGGGACAGGGTCAGACCGGGGAGCTGTTTTTT
CDR3 protein: CASSHTGQGQTGELFF
D gene: TRBD1
J gene: TRBJ2-2
clone size: -
V gene: TRBV4-2

CDR3 DNA: TGTGCCAGCAGAGTGGGACTGAGCGGGGGCAACGAAGAGACCCAGTACTTC
CDR3 protein: CASRVGLSGGNEETQYF
D gene: TRBD2
J gene: TRBJ2-5
clone size: -
V gene: TRBV28

CDR3 DNA: TGTGCCAGCTCGCCGAACAGGTCCAACCAGCCCCAGCATTTT
CDR3 protein: CASSPNRSNQPQHF
D gene: -
J gene: TRBJ1-5
clone size: -
V gene: TRBV18

CDR3 DNA: TGTGCCAGCAGTGAGAGTAGCCGGGGAGGGCAAGAGACCCAGTACTTC
CDR3 protein: CASSESSRGGQETQYF
D gene: TRBD2
J gene: TRBJ2-5
clone size: -
V gene: TRBV6-1

CDR3 DNA: TGTGCCAGCAGCCCCAGCGGGACTGCAAATCAGCCCCAGCATTTT
CDR3 protein: CASSPSGTANQPQHF
D gene: -
J gene: TRBJ1-5
clone size: -
V gene: TRBV28

CDR3 DNA: TGTGCCAGCAGTGCGACAGGCACCTCTGGAAACACCATATATTTT
CDR3 protein: CASSATGTSGNTIYF
D gene: -
J gene: TRBJ1-3
clone size: -
V gene: TRBV27

CDR3 DNA: TGTGCCAGCAGCTTTTCCCAGGGCCAAGAGACCCAGTACTTC
CDR3 protein: CASSFSQGQETQYF
D gene: -
J gene: TRBJ2-5
clone size: -
V gene: TRBV7-2

CDR3 DNA: TGTGCCACCCGACAATGGCAGGATAACTATGGCTACACCTTC
CDR3 protein: CATRQWQDNYGYTF
D gene: -
J gene: TRBJ1-2
clone size: -
V gene: TRBV27

CDR3 DNA: TGTGCCAGCAGTCAAAGGGCAGGGCAGCGTGAAAAACTGTTTTTT
CDR3 protein: CASSQRAGQREKLFF
D gene: -
J gene: TRBJ1-4
clone size: -
V gene: TRBV7-2

CDR3 DNA: TGTGCCAGCAGTGATGAGGGGGCGTCTGGAAACACCATATATTTT
CDR3 protein: CASSDEGASGNTIYF
D gene: TRBD1
J gene: TRBJ1-3
clone size: -
V gene: TRBV6-1

CDR3 DNA: TGTGCCAGCACCGTCAGAGGTGTAGGAGGGAATGAGCAGTTCTTC
CDR3 protein: CASTVRGVGGNEQFF
D gene: -
J gene: TRBJ2-1
clone size: -
V gene: TRBV2

CDR3 DNA: TGTGCCAGCAGTCACGGACAGTACAATGAGCAGTTCTTC
CDR3 protein: CASSHGQYNEQFF
D gene: -
J gene: TRBJ2-1
clone size: -
V gene: TRBV6-2/TRBV6-3

CDR3 DNA: TGTGCCAGCAGCCAAGATAAGCGGGGCGCAGGCTACACCTTC
CDR3 protein: CASSQDKRGAGYTF
D gene: -
J gene: TRBJ1-2
clone size: once
V gene: TRBV3-1/TRBV3-2

CDR3 DNA: TGTGCCAGCAGTGAATCTGGGTCCGGGGACACTGAAGCTTTCTTT
CDR3 protein: CASSESGSGDTEAFF
D gene: -
J gene: TRBJ1-1
clone size: -
V gene: TRBV2

CDR3 DNA: TGTGCCAGCAGCCCGCCCGGGACTAGCGGGGGGGTTAGGGTCTACGAGCAGTACTTC
CDR3 protein: CASSPPGTSGGVRVYEQYF
D gene: TRBD2
J gene: TRBJ2-7
clone size: -
V gene: TRBV7-9

CDR3 DNA: TGTGCCAGCTCACCACCGGCACAGGGAAGGTATGGCTACACCTTC
CDR3 protein: CASSPPAQGRYGYTF
D gene: -
J gene: TRBJ1-2
clone size: -
V gene: TRBV18

CDR3 DNA: TGCGCCAGCAGCCAAGAGATCCAGAACTATGGCTACACCTTC
CDR3 protein: CASSQEIQNYGYTF
D gene: -
J gene: TRBJ1-2
clone size: -
V gene: TRBV4-1

CDR3 DNA: TGTGCCAGCAGTGGGAGAACCGGGACAGGGAGAGAAAGAGGAAACACCATATATTTT
CDR3 protein: CASSGRTGTGRERGNTIYF
D gene: TRBD1
J gene: TRBJ1-3
clone size: -
V gene: TRBV2

CDR3 DNA: TGTGCCAGCAGCGTAGGTGAGAACACAGATACGCAGTATTTT
CDR3 protein: CASSVGENTDTQYF
D gene: -
J gene: TRBJ2-3
clone size: -
V gene: TRBV9

CDR3 DNA: TGTGCCACCAGTGACGGTGGGACAGTAGAAAAACTGTTTTTT
CDR3 protein: CATSDGGTVEKLFF
D gene: TRBD1
J gene: TRBJ1-4
clone size: -
V gene: TRBV24-1

CDR3 DNA: TGCGCCAGCAGCCCGGGAGTTGGTTCGGAAAACACCATATATTTT
CDR3 protein: CASSPGVGSENTIYF
D gene: -
J gene: TRBJ1-3
clone size: -
V gene: TRBV5-1

CDR3 DNA: TGTGCCAGCATCGAAAGGGGGCGAATGAACACTGAAGCTTTCTTT
CDR3 protein: CASIERGRMNTEAFF
D gene: TRBD1
J gene: TRBJ1-1
clone size: -
V gene: TRBV28

CDR3 DNA: TGTGCCAGCAGCCCAGGTGGAGGATTTGCTTTCTTT
CDR3 protein: CASSPGGGFAFF
D gene: -
J gene: TRBJ1-1
clone size: once
V gene: TRBV7-3

CDR3 DNA: TGTGCCAGCAGTTGGGGGACAGGTCTAACCGGGGAGCTGTTTTTT
CDR3 protein: CASSWGTGLTGELFF
D gene: TRBD1
J gene: TRBJ2-2
clone size: -
V gene: TRBV28

CDR3 DNA: TGTGCCAGCAGCTCTCCCGGGACAGGTAGTAATTCACCCCTCCACTTT
CDR3 protein: CASSSPGTGSNSPLHF
D gene: TRBD1
J gene: TRBJ1-6
clone size: -
V gene: TRBV7-9

CDR3 DNA: TGCGCCAGCAGCCAAACAGGAACAGATACGCAGTATTTT
CDR3 protein: CASSQTGTDTQYF
D gene: -
J gene: TRBJ2-3
clone size: -
V gene: TRBV4-1

CDR3 DNA: TGTGCCAGCAGTTCCCTGCCCCCAGGGGGATATGGCTACACCTTC
CDR3 protein: CASSSLPPGGYGYTF
D gene: TRBD1
J gene: TRBJ1-2
clone size: once
V gene: TRBV28

CDR3 DNA: TGTGCCAGCAGTGTCTTCTCAACCGGGACATTCTACGAGCAGTACTTC
CDR3 protein: CASSVFSTGTFYEQYF
D gene: -
J gene: TRBJ2-7
clone size: once
V gene: TRBV27

CDR3 DNA: TGTGCCAGCAGTCCACGGGTTGGTAGGGGACAGAGCTATGGCTACACCTTC
CDR3 protein: CASSPRVGRGQSYGYTF
D gene: TRBD1
J gene: TRBJ1-2
clone size: -
V gene: TRBV6-6

CDR3 DNA: TGTGCCAGCAGTACCACAGGGTTCCCTGAAGCTTTCTTT
CDR3 protein: CASSTTGFPEAFF
D gene: -
J gene: TRBJ1-1
clone size: few
V gene: TRBV28

CDR3 DNA: TGTGCCACCAGTCCCCATGGACAGGTCTCGAGTGAGCAGTTCTTC
CDR3 protein: CATSPHGQVSSEQFF
D gene: TRBD1
J gene: TRBJ2-1
clone size: -
V gene: TRBV24-1

CDR3 DNA: TGTGCCAGCGGGACCCAGGGGCTTAATGAAAAACTGTTTTTT
CDR3 protein: CASGTQGLNEKLFF
D gene: -
J gene: TRBJ1-4
clone size: -
V gene: TRBV2

CDR3 DNA: TGTGCCAGCAGCTTTGGTCTGGGCTCTGGCTACACCTTC
CDR3 protein: CASSFGLGSGYTF
D gene: -
J gene: TRBJ1-2
clone size: -
V gene: TRBV7-9

CDR3 DNA: TGTGCCAGCAGCCGCCGACAGCGAACCTACGAGCAGTACTTC
CDR3 protein: CASSRRQRTYEQYF
D gene: -
J gene: TRBJ2-7
clone size: -
V gene: TRBV14

CDR3 DNA: TGTGCCATCAGTGAGTGGGCAGGGGCAACTAATGAAAAACTGTTTTTT
CDR3 protein: CAISEWAGATNEKLFF
D gene: -
J gene: TRBJ1-4
clone size: -
V gene: TRBV10-3

CDR3 DNA: TGTGCCAGCAGATCATGGGGCGACACCGGGGAGCTGTTTTTT
CDR3 protein: CASRSWGDTGELFF
D gene: -
J gene: TRBJ2-2
clone size: once
V gene: TRBV27

CDR3 DNA: TGTGCCAGCAGCGTATTCGGGGGGGTATACAATGAGCAGTTCTTC
CDR3 protein: CASSVFGGVYNEQFF
D gene: TRBD2
J gene: TRBJ2-1
clone size: -
V gene: TRBV9

CDR3 DNA: TGTGCCAGCAGTTCGATCGACAGGGTTTTTAATTCACCCCTCCACTTT
CDR3 protein: CASSSIDRVFNSPLHF
D gene: TRBD1
J gene: TRBJ1-6
clone size: -
V gene: TRBV27

CDR3 DNA: TGTGCCAGCAGTTTAGTGACTGTTAAAGCTTTCTTT
CDR3 protein: CASSLVTVKAFF
D gene: -
J gene: TRBJ1-1
clone size: once
V gene: TRBV27

CDR3 DNA: TGCGCCAGCAGCCAACCCGGGACAGAGAACACTGAAGCTTTCTTT
CDR3 protein: CASSQPGTENTEAFF
D gene: TRBD1
J gene: TRBJ1-1
clone size: -
V gene: TRBV4-1

CDR3 DNA: TGTGCCATCAGGACAGGGCTAGCTAACTATGGCTACACCTTC
CDR3 protein: CAIRTGLANYGYTF
D gene: TRBD1
J gene: TRBJ1-2
clone size: -
V gene: TRBV10-3

CDR3 DNA: TGTGCCACCAGTGATTTTCGGGGAACCGGGGAGCTGTTTTTT
CDR3 protein: CATSDFRGTGELFF
D gene: -
J gene: TRBJ2-2
clone size: -
V gene: TRBV24-1

CDR3 DNA: TGTGCCAGCAGCTACGGACAGGCAGCCTACGGCTACACCTTC
CDR3 protein: CASSYGQAAYGYTF
D gene: TRBD1
J gene: TRBJ1-2
clone size: -
V gene: TRBV4-2

CDR3 DNA: TGTGCCAGCAATCCGGGCTCGGGGAATATCTACGAGCAGTACTTC
CDR3 protein: CASNPGSGNIYEQYF
D gene: -
J gene: TRBJ2-7
clone size: -
V gene: TRBV2

CDR3 DNA: TGTGCCTGGACCGTAGCATTCTACACTGAAGCTTTCTTT
CDR3 protein: CAWTVAFYTEAFF
D gene: -
J gene: TRBJ1-1
clone size: -
V gene: TRBV30

CDR3 DNA: TGTGCCAGCAGCTTACTTGTGGGGGCGGCTGGCTACACCTTC
CDR3 protein: CASSLLVGAAGYTF
D gene: -
J gene: TRBJ1-2
clone size: -
V gene: TRBV7-9

CDR3 DNA: TGTGCCATCAGTGGGGGGGTACAAGAGACCCAGTACTTC
CDR3 protein: CAISGGVQETQYF
D gene: -
J gene: TRBJ2-5
clone size: once
V gene: TRBV10-3

CDR3 DNA: TGTGCCAGCAGTGTTGAGGGTTTCGCCCTCTTAGATACGCAGTATTTT
CDR3 protein: CASSVEGFALLDTQYF
D gene: -
J gene: TRBJ2-3
clone size: once
V gene: TRBV28

CDR3 DNA: TGTGCCAGCAGCCTCCGACAGGGAAAAGGATGGGGCGGCTACACCTTC
CDR3 protein: CASSLRQGKGWGGYTF
D gene: TRBD1
J gene: TRBJ1-2
clone size: -
V gene: TRBV5-5

CDR3 DNA: TGTGCCTGGACAGTACCAAACACTGAAGCTTTCTTT
CDR3 protein: CAWTVPNTEAFF
D gene: -
J gene: TRBJ1-1
clone size: -
V gene: TRBV30

CDR3 DNA: TGTGCCAGCAGTTTTGACAGGGTCTATGGCTACACCTTC
CDR3 protein: CASSFDRVYGYTF
D gene: TRBD1
J gene: TRBJ1-2
clone size: -
V gene: TRBV12-3/TRBV12-4

CDR3 DNA: TGTGCCAGCATCATTCAGGGGAGTAGGAATTCACCCCTCCACTTT
CDR3 protein: CASIIQGSRNSPLHF
D gene: -
J gene: TRBJ1-6
clone size: -
V gene: TRBV28